This TCR beta chain was sequenced for a study of post-analysis software for immune sequencing data. The wider study: Both relapsing-remitting and secondary progressive multiple sclerosis featured among the disease courses, as did progressive-relapsing multiple sclerosis. The study's findings and limits: Roughly 5 TRBV segments (TRBV5-6, TRBV5-1 and TRBV20-1 among them) occurred more frequently in patients than in controls. Compared with controls, patients showed significantly lower normalized Chao1 diversity.

Notes on this clonotype: Its antigen is not known.

Each TCR beta cDNA library carried unique molecular identifiers. Researchers reported 400,000 to 600,000 cDNA molecules coming from approximately 0.91 to 9.4 million T cells. A single record per CDR3 protein comes from TCRdb applying MiXCR to the PCR reads. Of hundreds of thousands of distinct CDR3 sequences in the sample, approximately 59% were seen once. The CDR3 spans 15 residues. Germline CDR1 and CDR2: SGHNT and YENEEA. Trimming cost V 1 base and J 6 bases, with 13 bases left between them. Sequenced input: blood. This chain connects TRBV11-3 to TRBJ2-1, with D uncertain. This sequence was found in a girl aged 2-15 years with multiple sclerosis. In DNA, the CDR3 is TGTGCCAGCAGCTTAGGGGCGAGCGATCGCAATGAGCAGTTCTTC. Translation gives CASSLGASDRNEQFF.